The 20 T cell receptor beta chains listed next were all sequenced from one sample in a study of blood T cell repertoires in COVID-19. The protocol was immunoSEQ multiplex PCR, while the TCRdb copy is restricted to in-frame clones and leaves out a portion. The sample consists of about 350,000 clones, about nine tenths of them appearing once. The source material was PBMCs or T cells enriched from blood (not recorded which). The receptors derive from a woman aged 25 to 39 who had been exposed to COVID-19.

The V call is TRBV5-1, the J call TRBJ2-7; TRBD2 matches at 11 bases. Unmatched junction bases numbered 10, after V lost 4 bases and J lost 4 bases. This CDR3 comprises 16 residues. Germline V gene data show CDR1 as SGHRS and CDR2 as YFSETQ. The CDR3 is CASSPVLAGEGYEQYF. CDR3 sequence (DNA): TGCGCCAGCAGCCCAGTACTAGCGGGAGAGGGTTACGAGCAGTACTTC.

The V call is TRBV3-1 (or the pseudogene TRBV3-2), the J call TRBJ2-7, with D tentatively TRBD2 (6 bases). Germline CDR1 and CDR2: LGHDT and YNNKEL (reference sequence). CDR3 length: 14 amino acids. V lost 6 bases and J 5 bases, leaving 17 bases between the germline ends. The CDR3 nucleotides are TGTGCCAGCAGGACGACTCGGGACTCTAACGAGCAGTACTTC. Translating gives CASRTTRDSNEQYF.

This clone has just a few counts. The rearrangement joins TRBV5-1 to TRBJ1-1, with 7 bases fitting TRBD1. This CDR3 region has 16 residues. The V gene end was trimmed by 0 bases and the J gene end by 5 bases; junction bases not matched to a gene: 10. Germline-derived CDR1 and CDR2 are SGHRS and YFSETQ. The CDR3 spells CASSLDGRQGVTEAFF. The CDR3 DNA reads TGCGCCAGCAGCTTGGATGGGCGACAGGGAGTAACTGAAGCTTTCTTT.

The V call is TRBV18, the J call TRBJ2-3; 9 bases are shared with TRBD1. CDR1 is KGHSH and CDR2 is LQKENI in the germline V gene. V shed 3 bases and J 6 bases; nucleotides not matched to a gene: 10. The CDR3 consists of 16 residues. The CDR3 here is CASSPPGQGVFDTQYF. In nucleotides, the CDR3 is TGTGCCAGCTCACCCCCGGGACAGGGCGTGTTTGATACGCAGTATTTT.

The CDR3: CASSFELVGAGAISGSGKTQYF. Written as DNA, the CDR3 is TGTGCCAGCAGTTTTGAATTGGTCGGTGCAGGGGCCATAAGCGGGAGTGGGAAGACCCAGTACTTC. The V gene is TRBV28, the J gene TRBJ2-5; 8 bases are a match to TRBD2. The V and J ends lost 3 bases and 6 bases, in that order; junction bases with no gene match: 30. Germline loops: CDR1 MDHEN, CDR2 SYDVKM. This CDR3 has 22 residues.

This clone is a singleton in its sample. The V call is TRBV9, the J call TRBJ2-7, with TRBD2 matching over 8 bases. The V gene end was trimmed by 3 bases and the J gene end by 6 bases; junction bases not matched to a gene: 11. The CDR3 totals 15 residues. CDR1 SGDLS and CDR2 YYNGEE come from the germline V gene. CDR3 region: CASSAETSAGLEQYF. In DNA form, the CDR3 reads TGTGCCAGCAGCGCCGAGACTAGCGCTGGTCTCGAGCAGTACTTC.

The chain carries TRBV19 and TRBJ1-2, with 7 bases identical to TRBD1. The V gene's germline CDR1 is LNHDA and CDR2 SQIVND (reference sequence). V shed 6 bases and J 4 bases; nucleotides not matched to a gene: 5. CDR3 size: 13 residues. The CDR3 reads CASRGTASYGYTF. The CDR3 coding sequence is TGTGCCAGTAGGGGGACAGCCTCCTATGGCTACACCTTC.

The chain combines TRBV19 with TRBJ1-1; 9 bases map to TRBD1. Germline V gives CDR1 LNHDA, CDR2 SQIVND (reference sequence). The CDR3 has 16 residues. V dropped 5 bases and J dropped 10; count of bases not matched to a gene: 17. DNA of the CDR3: TGTGCCAGTAGTCTTTATACCGGGACAGGGACGAGGGGAGCTTTCTTT. Protein product: CASSLYTGTGTRGAFF.

J is TRBJ2-2 and V is TRBV18, with 11 nucleotides matching TRBD1. CDR1 and CDR2 (germline): KGHSH, LQKENI. With 3 bases clipped from V and 7 bases from J, the junction kept 7 bases outside the gene matches. The CDR3 sequence is 16 residues long. The CDR3, as DNA: TGTGCCAGCTCACCCAGGACAGGGGGCGACGGCGGGGAGCTGTTTTTT. Amino acids: CASSPRTGGDGGELFF.

This sequence joins TRBV27 and TRBJ2-5; 12 bases agree with TRBD2. V lost 2 bases and J lost 4; bases outside the gene matches: 8. The CDR3 has 17 amino acids. Germline assignment: CDR1 MNHEY and CDR2 SMNVEV (reference sequence). The CDR3 DNA reads TGTGCCAGCAGTTTACTAGCGGGAGGGCCCCCCGGAGAGACCCAGTACTTC. It specifies CASSLLAGGPPGETQYF.

This chain links TRBV9 with TRBJ2-5; 8 nucleotides line up with TRBD2. The CDR3 covers 15 residues. J was trimmed by 5 bases and V by 3 bases; bases with no gene match: 9. Germline V lookup: CDR1 SGDLS, CDR2 YYNGEE. The CDR3 coding sequence is TGTGCCAGCAGCGATCCAGCGGGAGTTGGGGAGACCCAGTACTTC. Translation gives CASSDPAGVGETQYF. Based on the CDR3 plus reference TRBV9 and TRBJ2-5, the full variable domain is DSGVTQTPKHLITATGQRVTLRCSPRSGDLSVYWYQQSLDQGLQFLIQYYNGEERAKGNILERFSAQQFPDLHSELNLSSLELGDSALYFCASSDPAGVGETQYFGPGTRLLVL.

The chain recombines TRBV15 with TRBJ2-4, with 7 bases aligning to TRBD1. The V segment lost 1 base and the J segment 0 bases; nucleotides outside the gene matches: 18. The CDR3 covers 21 residues. The germline V gene encodes CDR1 LNHNV and CDR2 YYDKDF (reference sequence). In nucleotides, the CDR3 is TGTGCCACCAGCAGAGCTTTTCCGGGACAGCCCGCTTCATTAGCCAAAAACATTCAGTACTTC. Protein product: CATSRAFPGQPASLAKNIQYF. Supplemented by reference TRBV15 and TRBJ2-4, the full variable domain reads DAMVIQNPRYQVTQFGKPVTLSCSQTLNHNVMYWYQQKSSQAPKLLFHYYDKDFNNEADTPDNFQSRRPNTSFCFLDIRSPGLGDTAMYLCATSRAFPGQPASLAKNIQYFGAGTRLSVL.

This clone was detected a few times. The J gene is TRBJ1-1, the V gene TRBV2, with D hard to call. Per the germline V gene, CDR1 is SNHLY and CDR2 is FYNNEI. The V end was cut by 6 bases, the J end by 0 bases, with 11 bases between. The CDR3 is 14 residues long. The CDR3 DNA follows: TGTGCCAGCAGCCTACCCGTGGTGAACACTGAAGCTTTCTTT. Its protein is CASSLPVVNTEAFF.

The rearrangement links TRBV2 to TRBJ2-4; perhaps TRBD2 as D (6 bases). With 8 bases removed from V and 8 bases from J, the gap between germline ends came to 13 bases. The CDR3 is 12 residues long. CDR1 SNHLY and CDR2 FYNNEI come from the germline V gene. CDR3 DNA sequence: TGTGCCAGCCACTCCAGGGAGGACATTCAGTACTTC. This codes for CASHSREDIQYF.

V is TRBV11-2 and J is TRBJ2-2, with 12 bases aligning to TRBD2. CDR3 length: 18 residues. Germline V gene sequence: CDR1 SGHAT, CDR2 FQNNGV. V dropped 5 bases and J dropped 3; count of bases not matched to a gene: 10. Here the CDR3 reads CASSTRLAGESHTGELFF. DNA for the CDR3: TGTGCCAGCAGCACTAGACTAGCGGGAGAATCCCACACCGGGGAGCTGTTTTTT.

The chain is built from TRBV14 and TRBJ2-5; D unclear. V was trimmed by 4 bases and J by 5 bases, leaving 11 bases between them. This CDR3 spans 13 amino acids. From germline, CDR1 is SGHDN and CDR2 FVKESK. DNA for the CDR3: TGTGCCAGCAGCCTGAGTAGCCCGGAGACCCAGTACTTC. Encoded protein: CASSLSSPETQYF.

The chain carries TRBV6-5 and TRBJ1-2, with TRBD1 matching over 8 bases. Per germline, CDR1 MNHEY and CDR2 SVGAGI. V dropped 7 bases and J dropped 4; count of bases not matched to a gene: 8. The CDR3 has 14 residues. CDR3 in amino acids: CASKFKQGGYGYTF. The DNA for the CDR3 is TGTGCCAGCAAGTTCAAACAGGGGGGCTATGGCTACACCTTC.

This clone occurred once. The gene calls are TRBV6-5 and TRBJ1-1; 8 bases line up with TRBD1. V lost 5 bases and J lost 6; bases outside the gene matches: 5. The CDR3 spans 13 residues. Germline CDR1 MNHEY, CDR2 SVGAGI. The CDR3 loop reads CASSRTGGSEAFF. CDR3 bases: TGTGCCAGCAGTCGAACAGGGGGATCTGAAGCTTTCTTT.

The chain couples TRBV5-1 to TRBJ2-3, with D possibly matching TRBD1 (5 bases). CDR1 is SGHRS and CDR2 is YFSETQ in the germline V gene. Trimming left V 0 bases short and J 3 bases short, with 11 bases between. The CDR3 runs 15 residues. Here the CDR3 reads CASSLGARVTDTQYF. The CDR3 DNA reads TGCGCCAGCAGCTTGGGGGCCAGGGTGACAGATACGCAGTATTTT.

The chain employs TRBV10-1 and TRBJ2-1, with 8 bases aligning to TRBD2. V trimming: 5 bases; J trimming: 7 bases; junction bases outside the gene matches: 7. The V gene's germline CDR1 is WNHNN and CDR2 SYGVQD (reference sequence). The CDR3 loop spans 14 amino acids. The CDR3 protein is CASSSGGPGNEQFF. DNA for the CDR3: TGCGCCAGCAGTTCGGGAGGGCCGGGGAATGAGCAGTTCTTC.